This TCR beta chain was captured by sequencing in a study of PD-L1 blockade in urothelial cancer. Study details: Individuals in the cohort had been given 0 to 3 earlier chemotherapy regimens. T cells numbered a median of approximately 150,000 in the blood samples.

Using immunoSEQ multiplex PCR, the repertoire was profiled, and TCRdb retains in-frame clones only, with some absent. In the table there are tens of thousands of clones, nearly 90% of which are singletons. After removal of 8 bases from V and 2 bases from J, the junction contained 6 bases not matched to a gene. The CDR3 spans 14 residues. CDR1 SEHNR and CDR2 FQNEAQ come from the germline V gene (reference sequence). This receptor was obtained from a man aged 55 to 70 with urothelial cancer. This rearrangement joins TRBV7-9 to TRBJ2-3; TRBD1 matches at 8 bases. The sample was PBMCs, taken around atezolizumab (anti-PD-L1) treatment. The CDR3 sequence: CASGMTGATDTQYF. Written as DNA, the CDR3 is TGTGCCAGCGGAATGACAGGGGCCACAGATACGCAGTATTTT.